The present entry profiles one T cell receptor (beta chain) with its context. These data belong to a study of CD8 T cells in Susac syndrome. Study summary: When blood was collected, patients with Susac syndrome were therapy-naive, were taking corticosteroids, or were receiving intravenous immunoglobulin alone.

RNA, at roughly 0.45 to 1 ug, was reverse transcribed with random hexamers. MiXCR, applied by TCRdb to the immunoSEQ multiplex PCR reads, yields one record per CDR3 protein. The sample includes fewer than 90,000 distinct CDR3 sequences, approximately 93% of them seen just once. Trimming cost V 6 bases and J 5 bases, with 17 bases left between them. Germline CDR1 and CDR2: MDHEN and SYDVKM. This CDR3 has 14 amino acids. The clonotype comes from a human donor with Susac syndrome. The gene calls are TRBV28 and TRBJ2-7; TRBD2 is a possible D gene (5 bases). The sequenced sample was CD8+ T cells from PBMCs. CDR3 nucleotides: TGTGCCAGCAGCTTACCAACCGTGCGGGACGAGCAGTACTTC. This translates into CASSLPTVRDEQYF. Full variable domain (missing parts from reference TRBV28 and TRBJ2-7): DVKVTQSSRYLVKRTGEKVFLECVQDMDHENMFWYRQDPGLGLRLIYFSYDVKMKEKGDIPEGYSVSREKKERFSLILESASTNQTSMYLCASSLPTVRDEQYFGPGTRLTVT.